This TCR beta chain was profiled in a study of T cells after yellow fever vaccination. The V end was cut by 3 bases, the J end by 2 bases, with 10 bases between. In germline, CDR1 is SGHTA, CDR2 FQGNSA. This CDR3 has 14 amino acids. This clonotype came up a few times. MiXCR, applied by TCRdb to the 5' RACE reads, yields one record per CDR3 protein. The top ten hold about 18% of the sample, which has approximately 300,000 distinct CDR3 sequences, about 6.9% seen once. This sample comprised PBMCs, obtained about 41 days after the first yellow fever vaccination. The sequence came from a man younger than 35 who received the YFV17D yellow fever vaccine. The V call is TRBV7-2, the J call TRBJ1-2, with unresolved D. CDR3 in amino acids: CASSFSGNNYGYTF. The DNA for the CDR3 is TGTGCCAGCAGCTTTTCCGGGAACAACTATGGCTACACCTTC.